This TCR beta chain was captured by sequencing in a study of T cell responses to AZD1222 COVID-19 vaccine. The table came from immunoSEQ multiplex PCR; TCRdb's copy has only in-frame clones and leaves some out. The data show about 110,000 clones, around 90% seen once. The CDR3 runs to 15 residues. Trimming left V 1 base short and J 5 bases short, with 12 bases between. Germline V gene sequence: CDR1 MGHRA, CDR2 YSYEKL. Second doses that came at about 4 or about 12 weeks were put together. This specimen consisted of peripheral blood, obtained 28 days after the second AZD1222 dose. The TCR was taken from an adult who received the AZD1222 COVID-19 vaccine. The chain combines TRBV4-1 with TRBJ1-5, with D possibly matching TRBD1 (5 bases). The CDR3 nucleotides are TGCGCCAGCAGCCAAGGAGAGGGGCTGTATCAGCCCCAGCATTTT. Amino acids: CASSQGEGLYQPQHF.